Listed here are 8 T cell receptor beta chains from one sample, sequenced in a study of Ad26.COV2.S vaccination and SARS-CoV-2 variants. This sample's treatment: roughly 18 received Ad26.COV2.S at low or high dose, single or two shots; 5 received placebo; per-sample allocation not given. The samples were gathered on day 63 after the first injection of vaccine or placebo. Using immunoSEQ multiplex PCR, the repertoire was profiled, and TCRdb retains in-frame clones only, with some absent. The sample records around 450,000 clones, approximately 92% being singletons. Sample: peripheral blood, taken in a trial of Ad26.COV2.S vaccine versus placebo. Every receptor here comes from a person aged 18-60 years who received the Ad26.COV2.S COVID-19 vaccine or a placebo.

The chain links TRBV4-3 to TRBJ2-2; the match to TRBD2 covers 7 bases. The V segment lost 3 bases and the J segment 7 bases; nucleotides outside the gene matches: 8. The CDR3 has 15 amino acids. In germline, CDR1 is LGHNA, CDR2 YSLEER. The CDR3 here is CASSHTTSQDGELFF. In nucleotides, the CDR3 is TGCGCCAGCAGCCACACGACTAGCCAGGACGGGGAGCTGTTTTTT.

The rearrangement uses TRBV5-1 and TRBJ2-1; 13 positions agree with TRBD2. The V gene's germline CDR1 is SGHRS and CDR2 YFSETQ. This CDR3 comprises 14 residues. Trimming removed 4 bases from V and 8 bases from J; junction bases left unmatched: 3. CDR3 sequence (DNA): TGCGCCAGCAGCGGACTAGCGGGAGTGGATGAGCAGTTCTTC. Residues: CASSGLAGVDEQFF.

This chain links TRBV9 with TRBJ2-1, with 10 positions matching TRBD2. With V trimmed by 4 bases and J by 3 bases, 7 bases remained unmatched. The CDR3 covers 16 residues. The germline V gene encodes CDR1 SGDLS and CDR2 YYNGEE. DNA for the CDR3: TGTGCCAGCAGCCTCGGACTAGCGGACATCTACAATGAGCAGTTCTTC. This translates into CASSLGLADIYNEQFF.

Here the CDR3 DNA reads TGTGCCAGCAGCTTCGGACGGCCCACAGATACGCAGTATTTT. It codes for CASSFGRPTDTQYF. The chain couples TRBV6-2 or TRBV6-3 to TRBJ2-3; D is undetermined. CDR1 and CDR2 (germline): MNHEY, SVGEGT. The CDR3 is made up of 14 amino acids. The germline V and J ends were trimmed by 6 bases and 2 bases, with 12 bases remaining between them.

The J gene is TRBJ1-3, the V gene TRBV3-1 (or the pseudogene TRBV3-2), with a weak D call TRBD1 (5 bases). The CDR3 extends over 14 amino acids. Germline-derived CDR1 and CDR2 are LGHDT and YNNKEL (reference sequence). V was shortened by 0 bases and J by 11 bases, with 14 bases between the two germline ends. The CDR3 DNA is TGTGCCAGCAGCCAAGAGGCGGCACCGGGGGCCATATATTTT. This codes for CASSQEAAPGAIYF.

The rearrangement uses TRBV19 and TRBJ2-7, with D possibly being TRBD2 (6 bases). The V and J ends lost 3 bases and 3 bases respectively, with 18 bases between them. This CDR3 is 16 amino acids long. The germline CDR1 and CDR2 sequences are LNHDA and SQIVND (reference sequence). CDR3 in DNA: TGTGCCAGTAGTATCAATATCCGGGGGACGATCTACGAGCAGTACTTC. It encodes CASSINIRGTIYEQYF. The variable domain in full, with the rest retrieved from reference TRBV19 and TRBJ2-7, is DGGITQSPKYLFRKEGQNVTLSCEQNLNHDAMYWYRQDPGQGLRLIYYSQIVNDFQKGDIAEGYSVSREKKESFPLTVTSAQKNPTAFYLCASSINIRGTIYEQYFGPGTRLTVT.

The chain combines TRBV28 with TRBJ1-5, with 11 bases lining up with TRBD1. CDR3 size: 15 residues. Per germline, CDR1 MDHEN and CDR2 SYDVKM. The ends lost 4 bases at V and 6 bases at J; junction bases unmatched: 5. The CDR3 is CASSSSDRGLQPQHF. CDR3 coding DNA: TGTGCCAGCAGTTCCTCGGACAGGGGGCTTCAGCCCCAGCATTTT.

This chain connects TRBV10-3 to TRBJ1-3; tentative D call: TRBD1 (6 bases). The CDR3 contains 15 residues. The germline V gene has CDR1 ENHRY and CDR2 SYGVKD. Trimming shortened V by 6 bases and J by 4 bases, and 16 bases separated the two germline ends. This CDR3 is CAIRATGPRGNTIYF. Written as DNA, the CDR3 is TGTGCCATCAGGGCGACAGGCCCCAGAGGAAACACCATATATTTT.